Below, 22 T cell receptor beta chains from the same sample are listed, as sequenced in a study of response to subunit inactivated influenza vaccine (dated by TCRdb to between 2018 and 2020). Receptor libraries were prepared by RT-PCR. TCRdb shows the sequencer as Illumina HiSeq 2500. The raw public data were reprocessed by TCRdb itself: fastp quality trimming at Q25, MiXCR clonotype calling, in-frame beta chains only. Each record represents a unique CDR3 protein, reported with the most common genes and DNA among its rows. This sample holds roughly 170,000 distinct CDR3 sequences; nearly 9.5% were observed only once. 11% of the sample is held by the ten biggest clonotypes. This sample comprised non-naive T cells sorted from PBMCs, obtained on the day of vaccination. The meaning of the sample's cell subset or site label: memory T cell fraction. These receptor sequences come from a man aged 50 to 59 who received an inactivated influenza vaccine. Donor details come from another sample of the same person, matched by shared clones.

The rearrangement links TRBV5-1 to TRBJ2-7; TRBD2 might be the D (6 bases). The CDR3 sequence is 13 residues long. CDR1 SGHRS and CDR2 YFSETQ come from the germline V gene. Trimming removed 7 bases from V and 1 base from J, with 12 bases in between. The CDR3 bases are TGCGCCAGCCGAGGGACTTTTTCCTACGAGCAGTACTTC. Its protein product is CASRGTFSYEQYF.

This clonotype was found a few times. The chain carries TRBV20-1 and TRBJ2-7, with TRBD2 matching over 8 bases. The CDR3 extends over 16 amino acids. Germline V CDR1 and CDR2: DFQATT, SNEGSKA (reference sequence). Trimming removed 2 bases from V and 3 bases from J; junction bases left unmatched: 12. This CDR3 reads CSARSRRREALYEQYF. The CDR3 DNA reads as TGCAGTGCTAGAAGCCGCCGGCGGGAGGCCCTCTACGAGCAGTACTTC.

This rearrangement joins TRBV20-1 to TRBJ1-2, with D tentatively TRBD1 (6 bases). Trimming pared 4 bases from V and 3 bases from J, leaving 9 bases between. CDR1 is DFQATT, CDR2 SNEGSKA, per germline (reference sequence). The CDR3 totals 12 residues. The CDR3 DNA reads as TGCAGTGCTAACAGGGACCACTATGGCTACACCTTC. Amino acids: CSANRDHYGYTF.

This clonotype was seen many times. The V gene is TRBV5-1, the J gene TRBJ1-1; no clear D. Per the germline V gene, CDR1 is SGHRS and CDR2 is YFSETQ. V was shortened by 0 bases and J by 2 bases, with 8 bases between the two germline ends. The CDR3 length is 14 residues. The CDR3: CASSLGPSNTEAFF. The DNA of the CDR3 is TGCGCCAGCAGCTTGGGACCGAGTAACACTGAAGCTTTCTTT.

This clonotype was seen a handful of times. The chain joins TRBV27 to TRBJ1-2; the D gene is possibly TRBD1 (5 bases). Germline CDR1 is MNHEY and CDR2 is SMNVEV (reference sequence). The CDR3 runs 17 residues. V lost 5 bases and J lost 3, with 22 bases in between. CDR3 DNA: TGTGCCAGCAGTCGTATCGCCAGGGTAGGATCTGACTATGGCTACACCTTC. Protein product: CASSRIARVGSDYGYTF.

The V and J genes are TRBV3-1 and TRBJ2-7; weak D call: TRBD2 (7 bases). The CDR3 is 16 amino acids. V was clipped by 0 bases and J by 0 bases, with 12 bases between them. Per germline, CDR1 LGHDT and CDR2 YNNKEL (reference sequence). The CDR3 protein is CASSQETGRVSYEQYF. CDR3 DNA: TGTGCCAGCAGCCAAGAAACAGGGAGGGTCTCCTACGAGCAGTACTTC.

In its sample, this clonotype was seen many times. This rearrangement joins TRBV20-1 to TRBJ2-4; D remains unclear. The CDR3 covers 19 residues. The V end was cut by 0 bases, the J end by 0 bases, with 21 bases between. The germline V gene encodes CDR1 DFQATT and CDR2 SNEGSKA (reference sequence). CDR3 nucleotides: TGCAGTGCTAGAGATCTATACGAGGACGGAGTACTAGCCAAAAACATTCAGTACTTC. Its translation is CSARDLYEDGVLAKNIQYF.

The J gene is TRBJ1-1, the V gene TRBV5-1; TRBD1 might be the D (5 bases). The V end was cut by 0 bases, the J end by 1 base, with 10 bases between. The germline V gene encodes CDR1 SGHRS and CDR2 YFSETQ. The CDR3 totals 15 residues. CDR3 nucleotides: TGCGCCAGCAGCTTGGATGGCAGGGAGAACACTGAAGCTTTCTTT. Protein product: CASSLDGRENTEAFF.

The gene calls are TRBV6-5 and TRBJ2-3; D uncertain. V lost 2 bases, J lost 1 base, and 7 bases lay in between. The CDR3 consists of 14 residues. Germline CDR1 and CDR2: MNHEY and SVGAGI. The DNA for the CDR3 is TGTGCCAGCAGTTACGGGTCCCGCACAGATACGCAGTATTTT. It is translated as CASSYGSRTDTQYF.

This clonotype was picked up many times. The CDR3 protein is CSARSPGGYEQYF. The CDR3 DNA reads as TGCAGTGCTAGAAGTCCCGGTGGGTACGAGCAGTACTTC. This sequence joins TRBV20-1 and TRBJ2-7; D gene uncertain. This CDR3 region has 13 residues. V dropped 2 bases and J dropped 4 bases, with 12 bases sitting between them. Germline loops: CDR1 DFQATT, CDR2 SNEGSKA (reference sequence).

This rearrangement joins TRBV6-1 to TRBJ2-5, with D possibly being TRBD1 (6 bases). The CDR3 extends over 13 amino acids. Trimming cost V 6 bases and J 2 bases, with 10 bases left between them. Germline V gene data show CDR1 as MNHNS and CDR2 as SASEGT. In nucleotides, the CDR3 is TGTGCCAGCAGCGGGACACTTCAAGAGACCCAGTACTTC. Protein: CASSGTLQETQYF.

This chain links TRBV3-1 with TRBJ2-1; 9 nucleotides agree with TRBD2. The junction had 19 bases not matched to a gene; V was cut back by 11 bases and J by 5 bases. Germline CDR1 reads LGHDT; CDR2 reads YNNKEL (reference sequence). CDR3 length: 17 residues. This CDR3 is CASSKPASGVGHNEQFF. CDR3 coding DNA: TGTGCCTCCTCCAAGCCGGCTAGCGGGGTCGGGCACAATGAGCAGTTCTTC.

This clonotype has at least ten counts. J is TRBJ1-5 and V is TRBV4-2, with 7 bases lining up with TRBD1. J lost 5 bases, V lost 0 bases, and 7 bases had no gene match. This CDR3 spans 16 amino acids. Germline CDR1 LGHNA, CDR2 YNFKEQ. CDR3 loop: CASSQDPDRDYQPQHF. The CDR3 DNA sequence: TGTGCCAGCAGCCAAGACCCCGACAGGGATTATCAGCCCCAGCATTTT.

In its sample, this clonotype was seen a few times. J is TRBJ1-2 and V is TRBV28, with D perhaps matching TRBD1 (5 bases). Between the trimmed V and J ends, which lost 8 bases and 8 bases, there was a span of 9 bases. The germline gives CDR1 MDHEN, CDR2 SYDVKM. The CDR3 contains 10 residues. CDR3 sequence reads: CASGRQGYTF. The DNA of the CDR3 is TGTGCCAGCGGCAGACAGGGCTACACCTTC.

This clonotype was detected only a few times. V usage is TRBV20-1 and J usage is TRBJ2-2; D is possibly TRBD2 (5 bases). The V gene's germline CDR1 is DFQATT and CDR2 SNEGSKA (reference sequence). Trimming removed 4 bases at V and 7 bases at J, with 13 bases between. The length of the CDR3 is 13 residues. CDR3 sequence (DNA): TGCAGTGCTATATCGGGGTCAGGCGGGGAGCTGTTTTTT. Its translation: CSAISGSGGELFF.

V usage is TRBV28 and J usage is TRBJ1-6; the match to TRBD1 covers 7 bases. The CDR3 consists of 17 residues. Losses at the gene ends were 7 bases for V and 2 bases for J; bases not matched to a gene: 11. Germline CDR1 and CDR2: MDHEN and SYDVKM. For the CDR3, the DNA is TGTGCCAGCAAACTAAGGGGGCGCACAACCTATAATTCACCCCTCCACTTT. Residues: CASKLRGRTTYNSPLHF.

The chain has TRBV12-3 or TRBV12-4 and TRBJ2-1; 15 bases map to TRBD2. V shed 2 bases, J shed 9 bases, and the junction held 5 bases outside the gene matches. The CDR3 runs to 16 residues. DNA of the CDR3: TGTGCCAGCAGTTTAACCGGGACTAGCGGGAGGAGTGAGCAGTTCTTC. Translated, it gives CASSLTGTSGRSEQFF.

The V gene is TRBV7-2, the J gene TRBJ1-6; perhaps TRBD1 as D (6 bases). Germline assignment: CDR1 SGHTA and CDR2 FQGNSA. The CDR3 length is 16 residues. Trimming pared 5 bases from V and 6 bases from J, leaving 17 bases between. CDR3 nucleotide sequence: TGTGCCAGCAGCGATCGTCAGGGGCAGGTTAATTCACCCCTCCACTTT. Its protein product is CASSDRQGQVNSPLHF.

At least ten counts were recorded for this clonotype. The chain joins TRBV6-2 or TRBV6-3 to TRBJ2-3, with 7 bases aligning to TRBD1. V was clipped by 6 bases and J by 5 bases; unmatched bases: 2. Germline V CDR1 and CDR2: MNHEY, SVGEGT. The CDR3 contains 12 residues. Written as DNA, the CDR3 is TGTGCCAGCAGGGCAGGGGGAGATACGCAGTATTTT. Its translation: CASRAGGDTQYF.

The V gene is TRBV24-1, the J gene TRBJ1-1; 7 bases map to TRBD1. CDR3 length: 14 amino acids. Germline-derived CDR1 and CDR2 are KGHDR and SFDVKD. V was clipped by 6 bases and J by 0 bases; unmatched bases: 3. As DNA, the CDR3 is TGTGCCACCAGTTCCGGGACAGTGAACACTGAAGCTTTCTTT. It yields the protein CATSSGTVNTEAFF.

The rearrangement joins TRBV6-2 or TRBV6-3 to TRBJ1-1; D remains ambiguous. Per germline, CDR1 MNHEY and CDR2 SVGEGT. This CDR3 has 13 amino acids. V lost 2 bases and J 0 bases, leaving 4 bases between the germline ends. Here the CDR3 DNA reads TGTGCCAGCAGTTACGCGGTGAACACTGAAGCTTTCTTT. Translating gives CASSYAVNTEAFF.

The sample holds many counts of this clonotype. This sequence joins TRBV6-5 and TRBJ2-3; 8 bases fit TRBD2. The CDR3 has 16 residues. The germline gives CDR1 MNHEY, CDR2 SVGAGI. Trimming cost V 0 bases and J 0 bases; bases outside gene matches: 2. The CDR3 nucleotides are TGTGCCAGCAGTTACTCAAGCGGGGGAAGCACAGATACGCAGTATTTT. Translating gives CASSYSSGGSTDTQYF.